These 5 T cell receptor beta chains were sequenced from one sample in a study of low-dose radiotherapy and immunotherapy resistance in tumors. Both TCRalpha and TCRbeta chains were reverse transcribed with V-gene-specific primers. TCR amplification ran approximately 20 PCR cycles using constant-region and V-primer adapter primers. TCRdb redid the calling of the reads with MiXCR, one entry per CDR3 protein. The sample holds about 39,000 distinct CDR3 sequences, roughly a third seen once. The time point was: before trial treatment. The sequences come from PBMCs, collected before treatment. These receptors originate from a male donor with gallbladder cancer.

This clonotype appeared many times. CDR3 amino acids: CASSYSPLTGYEQYF. The CDR3 nucleotides are TGTGCCAGCAGTTACAGCCCATTAACAGGCTACGAGCAGTACTTC. The V call is TRBV6-6, the J call TRBJ2-7, with D possibly TRBD1 on 5 matching bases. V shed 2 bases and J shed 3 bases, with 14 bases lying between them. Germline CDR1 is MNHNY and CDR2 is SVGAGI (reference sequence). The CDR3 has 15 residues.

The chain employs TRBV28 and TRBJ1-1; D not certain. Germline lookup yields CDR1 MDHEN and CDR2 SYDVKM. The CDR3 is 16 amino acids. V gave up 7 bases and J gave up 0 bases, with 18 bases separating them. CDR3 bases: TGTGCCAGCATCTCCCCGGCAGGCCGCATGAACACTGAAGCTTTCTTT. It specifies CASISPAGRMNTEAFF.

The rearrangement links TRBV3-1 to TRBJ1-5; D not resolved. The germline V and J ends were trimmed by 6 bases and 5 bases, with 14 bases remaining between them. This CDR3 is 14 amino acids long. Germline V gene sequence: CDR1 LGHDT, CDR2 YNNKEL (reference sequence). In DNA form, the CDR3 reads TGTGCCAGCAGTGCCGTTCGGATGGATCAGCCCCAGCATTTT. Amino acids: CASSAVRMDQPQHF.

This chain connects TRBV12-3 or TRBV12-4 to TRBJ2-7; TRBD1 matches 8 bases. CDR3 length equals 16 residues. The junction had 11 bases not matched to a gene; V was cut back by 1 base and J by 6 bases. CDR3 sequence reads: CASSLVGRGRLREQYF. The CDR3 nucleotides read TGTGCCAGCAGTTTAGTGGGCAGGGGGCGACTACGCGAGCAGTACTTC.

V and J are TRBV6-1 and TRBJ2-1, with 10 bases lining up with TRBD2. Germline V gene lookup returns CDR1 MNHNS and CDR2 SASEGT. J lost 7 bases, V lost 5 bases, and 8 bases had no gene match. The CDR3 loop spans 15 amino acids. The CDR3 sequence is CASSFQRGGVNEQFF. Here the CDR3 DNA reads TGTGCCAGCAGTTTTCAGCGGGGGGGCGTAAATGAGCAGTTCTTC.